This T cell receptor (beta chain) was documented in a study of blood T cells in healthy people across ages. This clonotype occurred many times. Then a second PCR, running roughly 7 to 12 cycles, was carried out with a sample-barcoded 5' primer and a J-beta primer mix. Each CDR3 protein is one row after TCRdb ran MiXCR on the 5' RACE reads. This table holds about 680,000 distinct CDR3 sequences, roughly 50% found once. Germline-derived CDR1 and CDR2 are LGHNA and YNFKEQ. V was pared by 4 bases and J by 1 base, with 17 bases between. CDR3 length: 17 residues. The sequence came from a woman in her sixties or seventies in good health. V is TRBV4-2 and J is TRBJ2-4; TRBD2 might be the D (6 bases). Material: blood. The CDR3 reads CASSLRKGGEAKNIQYF. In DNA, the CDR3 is TGTGCCAGCAGCCTAAGAAAGGGAGGAGAGGCCAAAAACATTCAGTACTTC.